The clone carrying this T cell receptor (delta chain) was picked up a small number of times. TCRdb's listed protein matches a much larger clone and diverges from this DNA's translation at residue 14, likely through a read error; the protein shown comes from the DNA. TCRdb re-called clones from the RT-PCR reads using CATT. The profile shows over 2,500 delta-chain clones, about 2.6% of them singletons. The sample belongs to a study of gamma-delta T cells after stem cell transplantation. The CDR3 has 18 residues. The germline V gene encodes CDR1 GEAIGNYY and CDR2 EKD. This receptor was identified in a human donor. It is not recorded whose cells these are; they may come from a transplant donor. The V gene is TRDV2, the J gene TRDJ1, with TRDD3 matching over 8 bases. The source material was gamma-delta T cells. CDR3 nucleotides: TGTGCCTGTGACTCCTTACTGGGGGGAAATAAGTACACCGGTAAACTCATCTTT. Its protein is CACDSLLGGNKYTGKLIF.